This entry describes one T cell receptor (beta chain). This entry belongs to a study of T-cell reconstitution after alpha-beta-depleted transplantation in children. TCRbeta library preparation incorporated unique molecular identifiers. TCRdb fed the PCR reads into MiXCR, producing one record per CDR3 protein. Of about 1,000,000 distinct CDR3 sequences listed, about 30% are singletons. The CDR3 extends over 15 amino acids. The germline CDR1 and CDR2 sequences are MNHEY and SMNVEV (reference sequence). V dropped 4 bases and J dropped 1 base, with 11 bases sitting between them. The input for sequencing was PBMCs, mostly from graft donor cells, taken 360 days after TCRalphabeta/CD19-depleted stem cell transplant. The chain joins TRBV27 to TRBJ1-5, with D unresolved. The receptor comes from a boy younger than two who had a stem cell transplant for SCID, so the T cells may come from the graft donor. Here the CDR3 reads CASSSDVGSNQPQHF. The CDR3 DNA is TGTGCCAGCAGTTCGGATGTGGGCAGCAATCAGCCCCAGCATTTT.